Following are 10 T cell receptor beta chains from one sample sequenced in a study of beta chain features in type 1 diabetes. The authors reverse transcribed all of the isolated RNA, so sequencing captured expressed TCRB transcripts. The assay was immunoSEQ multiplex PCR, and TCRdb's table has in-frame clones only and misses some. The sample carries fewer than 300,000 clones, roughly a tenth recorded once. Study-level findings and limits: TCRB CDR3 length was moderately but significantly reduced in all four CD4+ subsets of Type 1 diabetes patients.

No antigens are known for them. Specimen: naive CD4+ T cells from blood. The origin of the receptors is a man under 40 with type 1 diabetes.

CDR3 DNA sequence: TGTGCCATCAGTGAGCGGGCAGGTGAGGGTGAAGCTTTCTTT. Its protein is CAISERAGEGEAFF. The chain joins TRBV10-3 to TRBJ1-1; D call uncertain. CDR3 length equals 14 residues. Trimming took off 2 bases at V and 7 bases at J, with 14 bases between the two ends. Germline V gene sequence: CDR1 ENHRY, CDR2 SYGVKD.

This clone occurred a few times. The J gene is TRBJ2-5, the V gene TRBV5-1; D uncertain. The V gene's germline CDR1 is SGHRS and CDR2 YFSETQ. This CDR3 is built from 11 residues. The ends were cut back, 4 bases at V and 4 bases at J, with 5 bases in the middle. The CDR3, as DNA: TGCGCCAGCAGCGTCGGAGAGACCCAGTACTTC. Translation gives CASSVGETQYF.

The CDR3 nucleotides are TGTGCCAGCAGCAGTACCGGGACTAGCGGTCCGACAGATACGCAGTATTTT. Protein product: CASSSTGTSGPTDTQYF. The chain employs TRBV7-9 and TRBJ2-3, with 11 positions matching TRBD2. Germline trimming cut 5 bases from V and 3 bases from J; bases unmatched to any gene: 10. Germline V lookup: CDR1 SEHNR, CDR2 FQNEAQ (reference sequence). This CDR3 region has 17 residues.

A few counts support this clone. The CDR3 sequence: CASRRGLAGRDTNTGELFF. The CDR3 DNA reads TGTGCCAGCAGGCGAGGGCTAGCGGGGAGGGATACGAACACCGGGGAGCTGTTTTTT. The chain is built from TRBV4-2 and TRBJ2-2, with TRBD2 matching 9 bases. Germline CDR1 and CDR2: LGHNA and YNFKEQ. This CDR3 comprises 19 residues. V dropped 6 bases and J dropped 0; count of bases not matched to a gene: 14.

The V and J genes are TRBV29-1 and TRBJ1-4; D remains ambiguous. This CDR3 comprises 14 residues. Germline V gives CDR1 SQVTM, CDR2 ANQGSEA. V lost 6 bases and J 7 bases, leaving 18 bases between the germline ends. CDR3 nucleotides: TGCAGCGTCTCCGACCCCAAAGGACTTGAAAAACTGTTTTTT. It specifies CSVSDPKGLEKLFF.

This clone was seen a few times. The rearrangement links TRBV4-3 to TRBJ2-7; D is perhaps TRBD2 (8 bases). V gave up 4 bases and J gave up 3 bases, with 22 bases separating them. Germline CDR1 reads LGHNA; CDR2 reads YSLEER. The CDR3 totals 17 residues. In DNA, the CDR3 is TGCGCCAGCAGCCCGAATTTTGGACAGGCGGGGGGCTACGAGCAGTACTTC. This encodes CASSPNFGQAGGYEQYF.

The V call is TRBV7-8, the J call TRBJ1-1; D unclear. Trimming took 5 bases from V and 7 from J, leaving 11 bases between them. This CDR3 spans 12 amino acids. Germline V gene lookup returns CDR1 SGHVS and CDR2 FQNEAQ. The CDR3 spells CASSPRAGEAFF. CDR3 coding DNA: TGTGCCAGCAGCCCACGGGCGGGTGAAGCTTTCTTT.

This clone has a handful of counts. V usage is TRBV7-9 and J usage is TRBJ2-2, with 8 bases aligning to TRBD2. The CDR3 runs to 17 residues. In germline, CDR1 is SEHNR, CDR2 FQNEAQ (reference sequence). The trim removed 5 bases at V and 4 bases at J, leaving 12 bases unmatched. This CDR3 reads CASSPPLGLEPTGELFF. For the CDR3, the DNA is TGTGCCAGCAGCCCGCCTCTGGGACTAGAGCCCACCGGGGAGCTGTTTTTT. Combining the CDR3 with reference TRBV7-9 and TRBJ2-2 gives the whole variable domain DTGVSQNPRHKITKRGQNVTFRCDPISEHNRLYWYRQTLGQGPEFLTYFQNEAQLEKSRLLSDRFSAERPKGSFSTLEIQRTEQGDSAMYLCASSPPLGLEPTGELFFGEGSRLTVL.

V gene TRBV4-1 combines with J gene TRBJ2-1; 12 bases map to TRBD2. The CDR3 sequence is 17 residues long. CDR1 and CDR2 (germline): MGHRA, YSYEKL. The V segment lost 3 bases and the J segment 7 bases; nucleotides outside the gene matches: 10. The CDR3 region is CASSQAPTSGGRNEQFF. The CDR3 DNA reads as TGCGCCAGCAGCCAGGCCCCTACTAGCGGGGGGCGAAATGAGCAGTTCTTC.

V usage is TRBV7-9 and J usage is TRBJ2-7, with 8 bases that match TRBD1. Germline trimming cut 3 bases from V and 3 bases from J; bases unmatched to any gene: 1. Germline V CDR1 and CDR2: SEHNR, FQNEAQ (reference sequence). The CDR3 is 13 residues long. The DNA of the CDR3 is TGTGCCAGCAGCTTTGGACAGGGCTACGAGCAGTACTTC. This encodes CASSFGQGYEQYF.